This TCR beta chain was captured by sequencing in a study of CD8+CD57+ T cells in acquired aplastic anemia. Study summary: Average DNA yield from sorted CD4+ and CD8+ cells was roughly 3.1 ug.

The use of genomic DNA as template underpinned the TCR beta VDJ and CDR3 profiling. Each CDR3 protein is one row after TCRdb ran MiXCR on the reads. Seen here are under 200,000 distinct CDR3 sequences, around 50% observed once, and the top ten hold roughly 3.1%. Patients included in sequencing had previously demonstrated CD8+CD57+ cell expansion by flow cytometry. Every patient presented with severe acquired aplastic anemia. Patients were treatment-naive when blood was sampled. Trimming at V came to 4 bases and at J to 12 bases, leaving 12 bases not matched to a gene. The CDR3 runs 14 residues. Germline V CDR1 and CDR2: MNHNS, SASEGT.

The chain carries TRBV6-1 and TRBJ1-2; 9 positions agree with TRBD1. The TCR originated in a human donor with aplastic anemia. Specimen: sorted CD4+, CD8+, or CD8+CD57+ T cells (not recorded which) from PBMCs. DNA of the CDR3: TGTGCCAGCAGTGCGTCACAGGGGGCGCGGGGCCACACCTTC. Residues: CASSASQGARGHTF.